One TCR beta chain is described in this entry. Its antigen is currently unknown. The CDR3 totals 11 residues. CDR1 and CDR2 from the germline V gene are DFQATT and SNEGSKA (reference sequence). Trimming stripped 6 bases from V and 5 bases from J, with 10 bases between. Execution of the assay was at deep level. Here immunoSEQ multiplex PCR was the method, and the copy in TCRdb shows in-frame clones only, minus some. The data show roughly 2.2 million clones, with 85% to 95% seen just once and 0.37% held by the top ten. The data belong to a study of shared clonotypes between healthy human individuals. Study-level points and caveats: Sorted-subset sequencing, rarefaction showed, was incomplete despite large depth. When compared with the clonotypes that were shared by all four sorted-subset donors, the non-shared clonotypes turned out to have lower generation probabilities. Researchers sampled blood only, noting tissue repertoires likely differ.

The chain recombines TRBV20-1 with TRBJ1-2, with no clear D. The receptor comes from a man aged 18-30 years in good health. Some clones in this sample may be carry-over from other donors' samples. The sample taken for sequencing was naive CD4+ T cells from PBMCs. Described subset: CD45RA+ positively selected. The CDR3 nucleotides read TGCAGTGCAGTGGGGAGATATGGCTACACCTTC. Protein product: CSAVGRYGYTF.